The 29 T cell receptor beta chains given below trace back to one sample, sequenced in a study of post-analysis software for immune sequencing data (dated by TCRdb to between 2015 and 2017). General findings and caveats noted by the study authors: Four or five TRBV segments, including TRBV5-6, TRBV5-1 and TRBV20-1, were significantly more frequent in patients than controls.

The library was prepared using PCR. TCRdb names Illumina HiSeq 2500 as the instrument used. Unique molecular identifiers were incorporated into TCR beta cDNA libraries to reduce PCR and sequencing biases. Through fastp at Q25 and MiXCR, TCRdb rebuilt clones from the public reads, retaining in-frame beta chains. Each CDR3 protein appears once, grouped with its most common genes and DNA. The sample data list some 260,000 distinct CDR3 sequences, and roughly a third of these were observed just once. The top ten clonotypes cover 4.5% to 5.5% of the sample. These receptors' antigens are unknown. The sequencing input was blood. Receptors were obtained from a girl aged 10 to 17 with multiple sclerosis.

On this clonotype itself: This clone may be a read error of a much larger clone one base away. The V gene is TRBV20-1, the J gene TRBJ2-1; possible D gene TRBD2, 6 bases. The J call is in doubt because the DNA end fits TRBJ2-7 better. This CDR3 is built from 15 residues. Germline CDR1 DFQATT, CDR2 SNEGSKA (reference sequence). The CDR3 DNA sequence: TGCAGTGCTAGAGATTTGACTAGGACCTACAATGAGCAGTACTTC. Residues: CSARDLTRTYNEQYF.

This clonotype was counted between two and nine times. Since a much larger clone is just one base distant, this may be a read error. J is TRBJ1-1 and V is TRBV6-1, with a weak D call TRBD1 (5 bases). This CDR3 is 13 amino acids long. Germline CDR1 and CDR2: MNHNS and SASEGT. CDR3 amino acids: CASREGENTEAFF. CDR3 DNA sequence: TGTGCCAGCAGGGAAGGGGAGAACACTGAAGCTTTCTTT.

About this clonotype itself: A much larger clone is a single base away; this may be a read error. J is TRBJ2-1 and V is TRBV5-8; D gene ambiguous. The CDR3 totals 15 residues. The V gene lost 2 bases and the J gene lost 6 bases, with 15 bases spanning the gap. In germline, CDR1 is SGHTS, CDR2 YDEGEE. CDR3 in DNA: TGTGCCAGCAGCTTAAGCCGCAATCTCACCAATGAGCAGTTCTTC. This translates into CASSLSRNLTNEQFF.

The J gene is TRBJ1-1, the V gene TRBV30; TRBD1 is a possible D gene (5 bases). V was shortened by 4 bases and J by 5 bases, with 14 bases between the two germline ends. The CDR3 spans 13 residues. The germline V gene has CDR1 GTSNPN and CDR2 SVGIG (reference sequence). CDR3 sequence: CAWIKGVETEAFF. CDR3 nucleotides: TGTGCCTGGATCAAAGGGGTTGAGACTGAAGCTTTCTTT.

Ten or more counts support this clonotype. V usage is TRBV6-2 or TRBV6-3 and J usage is TRBJ2-7; D is undetermined. The germline V gene has CDR1 MNHEY and CDR2 SVGEGT. Trimming shortened V by 0 bases and J by 2 bases, and 5 bases separated the two germline ends. CDR3 length equals 13 residues. The DNA for the CDR3 is TGTGCCAGCAGTTACTCGACCGCCTACGAGCAGTACTTC. Translated, it gives CASSYSTAYEQYF.

Note on this clonotype: A read error may be the cause here, since a much bigger clone is one base away. This rearrangement joins TRBV7-2 to TRBJ1-5; D unclear. With 1 base removed from V and 7 bases from J, the gap between germline ends came to 8 bases. This CDR3 is built from 13 residues. Germline lookup yields CDR1 SGHTA and CDR2 FQGNSA. The CDR3 sequence is CASSLDHWQPQHF. CDR3 in DNA: TGTGCCAGCAGCTTAGACCATTGGCAGCCCCAGCATTTT.

The chain joins TRBV5-1 to TRBJ2-2; 10 positions agree with TRBD1. J was trimmed by 5 bases and V by 8 bases; bases with no gene match: 9. The length of the CDR3 is 15 residues. Germline V gene data show CDR1 as SGHRS and CDR2 as YFSETQ. The CDR3 coding sequence is TGCGCCAGTACCCCGACAGGGGGCTCAACCGGGGAGCTGTTTTTT. Residues: CASTPTGGSTGELFF.

This clonotype was found many times. This chain links TRBV29-1 with TRBJ2-5; TRBD1 aligns across 7 bases. This CDR3 has 14 residues. Germline CDR1 SQVTM, CDR2 ANQGSEA. The junction had 8 bases not matched to a gene; V was cut back by 2 bases and J by 5 bases. This CDR3 is CSVEPDRAGETQYF. Written as DNA, the CDR3 is TGCAGCGTTGAACCCGACAGGGCCGGTGAGACCCAGTACTTC.

This clonotype occurred many times. This chain joins TRBV27 and TRBJ2-7; tentatively, D is TRBD1 or TRBD2 (5 bases each). In germline, CDR1 is MNHEY, CDR2 SMNVEV (reference sequence). The CDR3 is made up of 12 amino acids. Trimming took off 5 bases at V and 5 bases at J, with 10 bases between the two ends. CDR3 sequence reads: CASSTGTNEQYF. The CDR3 DNA is TGTGCCAGCAGTACCGGGACGAACGAGCAGTACTTC.

Note on this clonotype: A read error may produce the germline difference seen at one junction end. V usage is TRBV3-1 and J usage is TRBJ2-1; 12 nucleotides agree with TRBD2. CDR1 and CDR2 (germline): LGHDT, YNNKEL (reference sequence). This CDR3 is 17 amino acids long. The CDR3 region has the DNA TGTGCCGGCAGCCGTGGACTAGCGGGGACCCTTGACAATGAGCAGTTCTTC. This translates into CAGSRGLAGTLDNEQFF.

The V and J genes are TRBV20-1 and TRBJ2-3; the match to TRBD2 covers 7 bases. V was pared by 8 bases and J by 0 bases, with 8 bases of the junction left unmatched. The CDR3 loop spans 14 amino acids. Germline values: CDR1 DFQATT, CDR2 SNEGSKA (reference sequence). Here the CDR3 reads CSLWNSGSTDTQYF. The CDR3 bases are TGCAGTCTCTGGAATAGCGGGAGCACAGATACGCAGTATTTT.

The V call is TRBV20-1, the J call TRBJ1-1; possible D gene TRBD1, 5 bases. Germline V lookup: CDR1 DFQATT, CDR2 SNEGSKA (reference sequence). The CDR3 loop spans 13 amino acids. The V end was cut by 6 bases, the J end by 6 bases, with 17 bases between. The CDR3 sequence is CSAERGPNAEAFF. CDR3 bases: TGCAGTGCCGAAAGGGGTCCCAACGCTGAAGCTTTCTTT.

This clonotype was found many times. J is TRBJ2-1 and V is TRBV6-4; 11 bases are shared with TRBD1. From germline, CDR1 is MRHNA and CDR2 SNTAGT. Unmatched junction bases numbered 3, after V lost 4 bases and J lost 7 bases. CDR3 size: 14 residues. The DNA of the CDR3 is TGTGCCAGCAGTGGCGGGACAGGGGGGAATGAGCAGTTCTTC. Its translation is CASSGGTGGNEQFF.

This chain joins TRBV5-1 and TRBJ1-6; D is perhaps TRBD1 (5 bases). Germline CDR1 reads SGHRS; CDR2 reads YFSETQ. The V gene lost 6 bases and the J gene lost 7 bases, with 14 bases spanning the gap. The CDR3 loop spans 14 amino acids. DNA for the CDR3: TGCGCCAGCAAGGACCAGGGTTCGAATTCACCCCTCCACTTT. This encodes CASKDQGSNSPLHF.

At least ten counts were recorded for this clonotype. The chain recombines TRBV10-2 with TRBJ2-3, with D unresolved. The germline V gene encodes CDR1 WSHSY and CDR2 SAAADI. V lost 3 bases to trimming and J lost 9 bases, with 19 bases between them. The CDR3 consists of 15 residues. DNA of the CDR3: TGCGCCAGCAGTGACATGGTCGAGTCCGAGTGGACGCAGTATTTT. This encodes CASSDMVESEWTQYF.

This clonotype has only a few counts. V and J are TRBV5-5 and TRBJ1-1; D is perhaps TRBD1 (5 bases). Germline CDR1 and CDR2: SGHKS and YYEKEE (reference sequence). The CDR3 consists of 16 residues. V was trimmed by 3 bases and J by 1 base, leaving 16 bases between them. The CDR3 DNA is TGTGCCAGCAGCTCCGCGGGGGACCGCTCGAACACTGAAGCTTTCTTT. This sequence encodes CASSSAGDRSNTEAFF.

Only a few counts were recorded for this clonotype. V gene TRBV28 combines with J gene TRBJ2-2, with a tentative D call TRBD1 (5 bases). The length of the CDR3 is 13 residues. Trimming stripped 5 bases from V and 6 bases from J, with 10 bases between. Germline V gene sequence: CDR1 MDHEN, CDR2 SYDVKM. The CDR3 loop reads CASSLRVAGELFF. Written as DNA, the CDR3 is TGTGCCAGCAGTCTCAGGGTAGCCGGGGAGCTGTTTTTT.

This clonotype occurred many times. The chain couples TRBV15 to TRBJ1-1; maybe TRBD1 (5 bases). The ends were cut back, 6 bases at V and 8 bases at J, with 19 bases in the middle. CDR1 LNHNV and CDR2 YYDKDF come from the germline V gene (reference sequence). The CDR3 consists of 14 residues. The DNA of the CDR3 is TGTGCCACCAGGAACGGGGCAGTATCCCTAGAAGCTTTCTTT. It is translated as CATRNGAVSLEAFF.

This clonotype was seen a few times. The chain combines TRBV5-1 with TRBJ1-1; the D is unclear. CDR1 and CDR2 (germline): SGHRS, YFSETQ. The V end lost 7 bases, the J end lost 13 bases, and 20 bases lay between the germline ends. CDR3 size: 12 residues. This chain's CDR3 is CASASGLKRVFF. The CDR3 coding sequence is TGCGCCAGCGCCTCTGGGCTAAAAAGAGTTTTCTTT.

This chain joins TRBV5-1 and TRBJ1-4, with D tentatively TRBD1 (5 bases). The germline V gene encodes CDR1 SGHRS and CDR2 YFSETQ. There are 12 residues in the CDR3. With 3 bases removed from V and 12 bases from J, the gap between germline ends came to 12 bases. CDR3 DNA: TGCGCCAGCAGCTCGACCTGGGGGGAACTGTTTTTT. This gives the protein CASSSTWGELFF. Drawing the rest from reference TRBV5-1 and TRBJ1-4, the complete variable domain is KAGVTQTPRYLIKTRGQQVTLSCSPISGHRSVSWYQQTPGQGLQFLFEYFSETQRNKGNFPGRFSGRQFSNSRSEMNVSTLELGDSALYLCASSSTWGELFFGSGTQLSVL.

This clonotype was observed many times. The J gene is TRBJ2-1, the V gene TRBV28, with 8 bases identical to TRBD2. Germline loops: CDR1 MDHEN, CDR2 SYDVKM. After removal of 6 bases from V and 2 bases from J, the junction contained 6 bases not matched to a gene. CDR3 size: 15 residues. The CDR3 region is CASRAGGPTYNEQFF. CDR3 in DNA: TGTGCCAGCAGGGCGGGGGGACCAACCTACAATGAGCAGTTCTTC.

This clonotype was observed a handful of times. Possible read error: a much larger clone is one base away. The chain recombines TRBV11-2 with TRBJ2-1, with 12 nucleotides matching TRBD2. Looked up from germline, CDR1 is SGHAT and CDR2 is FQNNGV. The CDR3 totals 16 residues. The CDR3 DNA is TGTACCAGCAGCTTAGCCGGACTAGCGGGAAATAATGAGCAGTTCTTC. The encoded protein is CTSSLAGLAGNNEQFF. Full variable domain (rest looked up from reference TRBV11-2 and TRBJ2-1): EAGVAQSPRYKIIEKRQSVAFWCNPISGHATLYWYQQILGQGPKLLIQFQNNGVVDDSQLPKDRFSAERLKGVDSTLKIQPAKLEDSAVYLCTSSLAGLAGNNEQFFGPGTRLTVL.

The chain recombines TRBV27 with TRBJ2-2, with no clear D. CDR3 length: 14 amino acids. The germline V and J ends were trimmed by 6 bases and 4 bases, with 12 bases remaining between them. Germline V lookup: CDR1 MNHEY, CDR2 SMNVEV (reference sequence). CDR3 in DNA: TGTGCCAGCAGCCTGAACGGCGGCACCGGGGAGCTGTTTTTT. It codes for CASSLNGGTGELFF.

This clonotype was seen many times. The rearrangement uses TRBV29-1 and TRBJ2-3, with a possible D match to TRBD1 (5 bases). The germline V and J ends were trimmed by 6 bases and 2 bases, with 12 bases remaining between them. Germline CDR1 is SQVTM and CDR2 is ANQGSEA. This CDR3 is built from 13 residues. The CDR3 coding sequence is TGCAGCGTCACGGACACGCACACAGATACGCAGTATTTT. It specifies CSVTDTHTDTQYF.

The table lists this clonotype with a few counts. This chain joins TRBV2 and TRBJ2-7; tentatively, D is TRBD2 (7 bases). The length of the CDR3 is 13 residues. The germline V and J ends were trimmed by 6 bases and 5 bases, with 14 bases remaining between them. The V gene's germline CDR1 is SNHLY and CDR2 FYNNEI. The chain's CDR3 is CASSFGGGDEQYF. DNA of the CDR3: TGTGCCAGCAGCTTTGGGGGGGGCGACGAGCAGTACTTC.

Concerning this clonotype: This may be a read error, as it is one base from a much larger clone. The chain is built from TRBV20-1 and TRBJ2-1; the match to TRBD2 covers 7 bases. Germline values: CDR1 DFQATT, CDR2 SNEGSKA (reference sequence). CDR3 size: 14 residues. V lost 0 bases and J lost 8; bases outside the gene matches: 7. CDR3 bases: TGCAGTGCTAGAGAGGGGCGGGAGCACGATGAGCAGTTCTTC. Encoded protein: CSAREGREHDEQFF.

The CDR3 loop is CAISESWGTDQPQHF. The CDR3 coding sequence is TGTGCCATCAGTGAGTCCTGGGGGACTGATCAGCCCCAGCATTTT. The chain couples TRBV10-3 to TRBJ1-5, with D possibly matching TRBD1 (5 bases). Germline CDR1 is ENHRY and CDR2 is SYGVKD. V was shortened by 0 bases and J by 5 bases, with 11 bases between the two germline ends. The CDR3 has 15 amino acids.

About this clonotype itself: A much larger clone sits a single nucleotide away, making a read error possible. CDR3 sequence reads: CAIREGGATDTQYF. In DNA form, the CDR3 reads TGTGCCATCAGGGAAGGGGGGGCCACAGATACGCAGTATTTT. The chain couples TRBV10-3 to TRBJ2-3; a weak D match, TRBD2 (7 bases). The germline CDR1 and CDR2 sequences are ENHRY and SYGVKD. Trimming cost V 6 bases and J 2 bases, with 12 bases left between them. This CDR3 spans 14 amino acids.

There are many counts of this clonotype. V is TRBV6-5 and J is TRBJ1-6; D ambiguous. The CDR3 is 14 residues long. Per germline, CDR1 MNHEY and CDR2 SVGAGI. Trimming pared 0 bases from V and 7 bases from J, leaving 7 bases between. CDR3 DNA sequence: TGTGCCAGCAGTTACTCGCGAGGGAATTCACCCCTCCACTTT. It is translated as CASSYSRGNSPLHF.